The rows below give T cell receptor beta chains drawn from one sample of a study of cytomegalovirus exposure and HLA in healthy donors. Libraries were prepared by immunoSEQ multiplex PCR; TCRdb keeps only in-frame clonotypes and omits some of them. In the table there are approximately 100,000 clones, 60% to 70% of which are singletons. The source material was PBMCs. These receptors were obtained from a man between 25 and 39 years old in good health and CMV-seropositive. Both conserved end residues are part of each CDR3. A D gene is named only where the DNA matches it firmly. Rows give clone size only sometimes, using once, few, many, or a class for an expanded clone.

j_gene: TRBJ2-1; d_gene: TRBD2; abundance: once; v_gene: TRBV6-6; CDR3aa: CASRTSGGGSYNEQFF
j_gene: TRBJ1-1; d_gene: .; abundance: few; v_gene: TRBV5-8; CDR3aa: CASSLGSVNTEAFF
j_gene: TRBJ2-7; d_gene: TRBD1; abundance: few; v_gene: TRBV13; CDR3aa: CASSPWDRSYEQYF
j_gene: TRBJ2-7; d_gene: TRBD1; abundance: .; v_gene: TRBV10-2; CDR3aa: CASSERDRVSEQYF
j_gene: TRBJ2-1; d_gene: TRBD2; abundance: .; v_gene: TRBV5-1; CDR3aa: CASSFGTSGGVEQFF
j_gene: TRBJ2-2; d_gene: .; abundance: .; v_gene: TRBV4-2; CDR3aa: CASSQAGEGTGELFF
j_gene: TRBJ1-5; d_gene: .; abundance: .; v_gene: TRBV30; CDR3aa: CAWRADTGQPQHF
j_gene: TRBJ2-7; d_gene: .; abundance: .; v_gene: TRBV30; CDR3aa: CAWSKSTTGQYF
j_gene: TRBJ1-5; d_gene: TRBD1; abundance: .; v_gene: TRBV9; CDR3aa: CASSPSSQGVNQPQHF
j_gene: TRBJ2-2; d_gene: TRBD1; abundance: .; v_gene: TRBV7-7; CDR3aa: CASSEGQGANTGELFF
j_gene: TRBJ2-7; d_gene: .; abundance: .; v_gene: TRBV9; CDR3aa: CASSVQGRDEQYF
j_gene: TRBJ1-2; d_gene: TRBD1; abundance: .; v_gene: TRBV7-2; CDR3aa: CASSLAGTGGYGYTF
j_gene: TRBJ1-4; d_gene: .; abundance: .; v_gene: TRBV10-3; CDR3aa: CAISESGGNEKLFF
j_gene: TRBJ1-5; d_gene: TRBD1; abundance: .; v_gene: TRBV30; CDR3aa: CAWRKGQGAHQPQHF